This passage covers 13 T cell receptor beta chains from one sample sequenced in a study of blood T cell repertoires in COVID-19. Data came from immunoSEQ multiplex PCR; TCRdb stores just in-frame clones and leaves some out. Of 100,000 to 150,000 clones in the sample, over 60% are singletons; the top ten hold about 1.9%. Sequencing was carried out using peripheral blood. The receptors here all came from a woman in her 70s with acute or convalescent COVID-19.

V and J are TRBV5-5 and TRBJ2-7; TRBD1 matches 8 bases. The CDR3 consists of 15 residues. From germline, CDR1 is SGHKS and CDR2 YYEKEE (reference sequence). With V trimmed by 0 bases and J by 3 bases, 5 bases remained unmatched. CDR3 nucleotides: TGTGCCAGCAGCTTGGCCTCAGGGGGCTTCTACGAGCAGTACTTC. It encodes CASSLASGGFYEQYF.

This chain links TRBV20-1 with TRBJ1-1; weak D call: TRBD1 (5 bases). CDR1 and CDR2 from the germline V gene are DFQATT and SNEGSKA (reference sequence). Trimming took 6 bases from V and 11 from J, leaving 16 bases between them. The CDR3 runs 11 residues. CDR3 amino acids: CSAPRQGSAFF. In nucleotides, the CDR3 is TGCAGTGCCCCCCGTCAGGGCTCGGCTTTCTTT.

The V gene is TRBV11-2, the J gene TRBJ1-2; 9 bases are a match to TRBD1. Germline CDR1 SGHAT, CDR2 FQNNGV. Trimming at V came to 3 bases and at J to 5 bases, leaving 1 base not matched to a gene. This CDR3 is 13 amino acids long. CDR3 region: CASSLGQGYGYTF. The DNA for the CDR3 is TGTGCCAGCAGCTTGGGACAGGGATATGGCTACACCTTC.

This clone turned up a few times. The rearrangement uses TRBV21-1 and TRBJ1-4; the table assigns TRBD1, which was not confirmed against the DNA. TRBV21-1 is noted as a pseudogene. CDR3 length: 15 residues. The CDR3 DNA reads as TGTGCCAGCAGCCACGACAAAGCCCTTAATGAAAAACTGTTTTTT. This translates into CASSHDKALNEKLFF.

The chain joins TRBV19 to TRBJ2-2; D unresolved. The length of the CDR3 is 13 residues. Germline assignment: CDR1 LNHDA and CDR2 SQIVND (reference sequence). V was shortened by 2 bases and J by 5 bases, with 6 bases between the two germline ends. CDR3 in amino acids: CASSILPTGELFF. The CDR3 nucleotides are TGTGCCAGTAGTATACTACCTACCGGGGAGCTGTTTTTT.

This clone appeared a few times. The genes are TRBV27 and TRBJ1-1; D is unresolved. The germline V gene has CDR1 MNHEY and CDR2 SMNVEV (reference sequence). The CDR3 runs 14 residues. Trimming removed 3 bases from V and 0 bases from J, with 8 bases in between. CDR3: CASSFSGLNTEAFF. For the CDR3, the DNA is TGTGCCAGCAGTTTTTCGGGGTTGAACACTGAAGCTTTCTTT.

CDR3 coding DNA: TGTGCCAGCAGCGTGGGTGACAGCCCCAAGAGCTACGAGCAGTACTTC. It is translated as CASSVGDSPKSYEQYF. This rearrangement joins TRBV9 to TRBJ2-7; D possibly corresponds to TRBD1 (5 bases). Germline V lookup: CDR1 SGDLS, CDR2 YYNGEE. CDR3 size: 16 residues. With 2 bases removed from V and 3 bases from J, the gap between germline ends came to 18 bases. Together with reference TRBV9 and TRBJ2-7, the CDR3 gives the full variable domain: DSGVTQTPKHLITATGQRVTLRCSPRSGDLSVYWYQQSLDQGLQFLIQYYNGEERAKGNILERFSAQQFPDLHSELNLSSLELGDSALYFCASSVGDSPKSYEQYFGPGTRLTVT.

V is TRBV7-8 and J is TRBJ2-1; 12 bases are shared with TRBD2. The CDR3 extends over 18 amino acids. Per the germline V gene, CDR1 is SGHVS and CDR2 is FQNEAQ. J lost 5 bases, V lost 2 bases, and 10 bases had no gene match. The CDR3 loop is CASSLTGLAGIDNNEQFF. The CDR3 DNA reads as TGTGCCAGCAGCTTAACTGGACTAGCGGGGATAGACAACAATGAGCAGTTCTTC.

The CDR3 DNA follows: TGTGCCAGCAGCGTAGCTACTGGGACTAGCGGGACTCAAGAGACCCAGTACTTC. This gives the protein CASSVATGTSGTQETQYF. The chain has TRBV9 and TRBJ2-5; 13 nucleotides agree with TRBD2. From germline, CDR1 is SGDLS and CDR2 YYNGEE. With 0 bases clipped from V and 2 bases from J, the junction kept 7 bases outside the gene matches. The CDR3 runs to 18 residues. The full variable domain, in which reference TRBV9 and TRBJ2-5 provide the parts outside the CDR3, is DSGVTQTPKHLITATGQRVTLRCSPRSGDLSVYWYQQSLDQGLQFLIQYYNGEERAKGNILERFSAQQFPDLHSELNLSSLELGDSALYFCASSVATGTSGTQETQYFGPGTRLLVL.

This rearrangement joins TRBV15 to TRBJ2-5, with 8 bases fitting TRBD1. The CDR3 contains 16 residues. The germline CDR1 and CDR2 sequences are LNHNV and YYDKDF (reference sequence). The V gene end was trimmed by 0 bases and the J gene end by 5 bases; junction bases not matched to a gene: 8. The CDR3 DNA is TGTGCCACCAGCAGAGATAGAGGACAGGGCCGGGAGACCCAGTACTTC. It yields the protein CATSRDRGQGRETQYF.

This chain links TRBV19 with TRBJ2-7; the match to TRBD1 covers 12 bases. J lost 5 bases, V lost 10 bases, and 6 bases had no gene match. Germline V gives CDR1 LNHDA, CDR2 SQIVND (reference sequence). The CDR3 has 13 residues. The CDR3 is CATKGQGADEQYF. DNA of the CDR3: TGTGCCACCAAGGGACAGGGGGCCGACGAGCAGTACTTC.

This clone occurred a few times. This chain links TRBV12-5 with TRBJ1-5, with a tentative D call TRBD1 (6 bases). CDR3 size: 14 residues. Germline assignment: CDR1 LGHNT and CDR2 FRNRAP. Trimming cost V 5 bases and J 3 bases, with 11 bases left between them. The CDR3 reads CASGQGPFNQPQHF. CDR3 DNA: TGTGCTAGTGGTCAGGGGCCTTTCAATCAGCCCCAGCATTTT.

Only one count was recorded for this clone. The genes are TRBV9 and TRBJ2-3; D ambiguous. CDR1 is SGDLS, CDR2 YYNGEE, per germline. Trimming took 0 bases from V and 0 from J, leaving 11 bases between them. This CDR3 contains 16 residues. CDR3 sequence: CASSVDGSPSTDTQYF. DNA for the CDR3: TGTGCCAGCAGCGTAGATGGCAGTCCTAGCACAGATACGCAGTATTTT.